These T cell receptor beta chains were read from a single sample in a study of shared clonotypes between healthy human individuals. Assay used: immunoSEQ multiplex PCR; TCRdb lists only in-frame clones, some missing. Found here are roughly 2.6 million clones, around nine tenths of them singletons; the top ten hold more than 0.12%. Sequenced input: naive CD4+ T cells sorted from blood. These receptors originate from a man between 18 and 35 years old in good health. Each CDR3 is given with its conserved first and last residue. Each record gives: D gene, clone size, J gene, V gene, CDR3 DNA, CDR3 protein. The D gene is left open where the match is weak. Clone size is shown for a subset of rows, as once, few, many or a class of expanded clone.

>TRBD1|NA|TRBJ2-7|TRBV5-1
TGCGCCAGCAGCCAAACCACAGGGGTAGGCGAGCAGTACTTC
CASSQTTGVGEQYF
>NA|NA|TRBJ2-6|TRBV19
TGTGCCAGTAGTGGAGTTACAGGGACTGGGGCCAACGTCCTGACTTTC
CASSGVTGTGANVLTF
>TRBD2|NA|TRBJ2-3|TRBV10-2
TGCGCCAGCAAGGTTCCTAGCGGTAACACAGATACGCAGTATTTT
CASKVPSGNTDTQYF
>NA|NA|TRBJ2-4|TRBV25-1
TGTGCCAGCAGTGAATTTGGTGACAGAATAGCCAAAAACATTCAGTACTTC
CASSEFGDRIAKNIQYF
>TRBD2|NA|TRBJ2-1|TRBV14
TGTGCCAGCAGCCATTGGGGACGGCGGGAGGGCAACAATGAGCAGTTCTTC
CASSHWGRREGNNEQFF
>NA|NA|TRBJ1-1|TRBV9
TGTGCCAGCAGCGTAGCTCCCGGGATGAACACTGAAGCTTTCTTT
CASSVAPGMNTEAFF
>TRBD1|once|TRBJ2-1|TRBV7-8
TGTGCCAGCAGCCCAGGGACAGGGAACATATACAATGAGCAGTTCTTC
CASSPGTGNIYNEQFF
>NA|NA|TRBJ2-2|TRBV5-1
TGCGCCAGCAGCTATGAGCGGACCGGGGAGCTGTTTTTT
CASSYERTGELFF
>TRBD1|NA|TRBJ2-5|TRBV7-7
TGTGCTAGCAGCGTTGACAGGGAAGAGACCCAGTACTTC
CASSVDREETQYF
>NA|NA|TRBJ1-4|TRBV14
TGTGCCAGCAGCCAAGGATTTAACCAAAGGGAAAAACTGTTTTTT
CASSQGFNQREKLFF
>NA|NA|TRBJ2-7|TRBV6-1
TGTGCCAGCAGCCTCCCTAGTTACGAGCAGTACTTC
CASSLPSYEQYF
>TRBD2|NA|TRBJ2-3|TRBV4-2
TGTGCCAGCAGCCAAGCGGGGGGGCGGACAGATACGCAGTATTTT
CASSQAGGRTDTQYF
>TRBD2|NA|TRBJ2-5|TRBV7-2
TGTGCCAGCAGCTTAGCGGGCCTAGCGGGAGAGACCCAGTACTTC
CASSLAGLAGETQYF
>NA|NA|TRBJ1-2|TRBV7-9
TGTGCCAGCAGCTTAGTGGAGAACTATGGCTACACCTTC
CASSLVENYGYTF
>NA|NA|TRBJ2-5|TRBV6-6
TGTGCCAGCAGTTATCAAGAGGGTCCCGGCGAGACCCAGTACTTC
CASSYQEGPGETQYF
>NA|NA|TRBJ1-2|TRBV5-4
TGTGCCAGCAGCAAGACAGATAACTATGGCTACACCTTC
CASSKTDNYGYTF
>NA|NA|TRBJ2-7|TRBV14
TGTGCCAGCAGCAAAGGCTACGAGCAGTACTTC
CASSKGYEQYF
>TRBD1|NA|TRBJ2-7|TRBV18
TGTGCCAGCTCACCACACCCGGGACAGGGTTCCGAGCAGTACTTC
CASSPHPGQGSEQYF
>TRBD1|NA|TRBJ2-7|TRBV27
TGTGCCAGCAGGCCTTTTGGGACAGGGCTGAACGAGCAGTACTTC
CASRPFGTGLNEQYF
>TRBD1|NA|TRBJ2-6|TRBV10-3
TGTGCCATCGGGACAGGGGACCCTAGGGCCAACGTCCTGACTTTC
CAIGTGDPRANVLTF
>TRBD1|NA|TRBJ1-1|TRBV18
TGTGCCAGCTCACCTCAAACCCATCCGGGACAGGGGTCGAACACTGAAGCTTTCTTT
CASSPQTHPGQGSNTEAFF
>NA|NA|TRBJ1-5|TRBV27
TGTGCCAGCAGGGGGTTACTTAATCAGCCCCAGCATTTT
CASRGLLNQPQHF
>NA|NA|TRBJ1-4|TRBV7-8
TGTGCCAGCAGCTTAGGGGAAAATGAAAAACTGTTTTTT
CASSLGENEKLFF
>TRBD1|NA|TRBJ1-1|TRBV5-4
TGTGCCAGCAGCGGGAGGGACAGGGCGGGCACTGAAGCTTTCTTT
CASSGRDRAGTEAFF
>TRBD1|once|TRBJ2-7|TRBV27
TGTGCCAGCAGCCGACAGGGGAATCCCGAGCAGTACTTC
CASSRQGNPEQYF
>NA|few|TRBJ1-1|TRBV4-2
TGTGCCAGCAGCCAAGCCGGGAACACTGAAGCTTTCTTT
CASSQAGNTEAFF
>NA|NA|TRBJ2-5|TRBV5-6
TGTGCCAGCAGCGGGCAGTTGAGGGCCCAGTACTTC
CASSGQLRAQYF
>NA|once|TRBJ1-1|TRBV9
TGTGCCAGCAGCGTAGGGGGTGGAATTGGCACTGAAGCTTTCTTT
CASSVGGGIGTEAFF
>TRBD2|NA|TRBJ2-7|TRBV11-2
TGTGCCAGCAGCCCGGGACTAGCGGGAGGGGGTGAGCAGTACTTC
CASSPGLAGGGEQYF
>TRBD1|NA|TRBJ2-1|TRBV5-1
TGCGCCAGCGGACAGGGGGCCGATGAGCAGTTCTTC
CASGQGADEQFF
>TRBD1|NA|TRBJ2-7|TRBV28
TGTGCCAGCAGTGCCCCCGGGACAGGGTGGTACGAGCAGTACTTC
CASSAPGTGWYEQYF
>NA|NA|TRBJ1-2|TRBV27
TGTGCCAGCAGACCGGGAGGGAGTGGTGGCTACACCTTC
CASRPGGSGGYTF
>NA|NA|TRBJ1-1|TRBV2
TGTGCCAGCAGTGGGGCAGGGAGCACTGAAGCTTTCTTT
CASSGAGSTEAFF
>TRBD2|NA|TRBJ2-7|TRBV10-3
TGTGCCATCACGGGAGGTACCAACTACGAGCAGTACTTC
CAITGGTNYEQYF
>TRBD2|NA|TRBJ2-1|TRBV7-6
TGTGCCAGCAGCTTAGAGGGGACTAGCGGGGGTTACAATGAGCAGTTCTTC
CASSLEGTSGGYNEQFF
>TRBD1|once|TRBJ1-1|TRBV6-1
TGTGCCAGCAGTGACCTACTGACAGGGGGCGGGCAAAAAGCTTTCTTT
CASSDLLTGGGQKAFF
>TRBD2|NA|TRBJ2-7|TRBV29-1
TGCAGCGTTGACCTGGCGGGAGGAACTAACGAGCAGTACTTC
CSVDLAGGTNEQYF
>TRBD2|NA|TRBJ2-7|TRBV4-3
TGCGCCAGCAGCCAAGAAAGAGGGAGGGCCCACGAGCAGTACTTC
CASSQERGRAHEQYF
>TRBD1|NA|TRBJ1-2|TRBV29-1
TGCAGCGTTGGACAGGGATTGATCTATGGCTACACCTTC
CSVGQGLIYGYTF
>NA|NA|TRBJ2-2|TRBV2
TGTGCCAGCAGTGGGCAGGGGAACACCGGGGAGCTGTTTTTT
CASSGQGNTGELFF
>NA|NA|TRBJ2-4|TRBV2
TGTGCCAGCAGTGTGGGATTCACTACCAAAAACATTCAGTACTTC
CASSVGFTTKNIQYF
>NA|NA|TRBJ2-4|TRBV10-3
TGTGCCATCAGTGAGAATAGGGATGTAGCCAAAAACATTCAGTACTTC
CAISENRDVAKNIQYF
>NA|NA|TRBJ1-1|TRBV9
TGTGCCAGCAGCGCAACAGGGACCACTGAAGCTTTCTTT
CASSATGTTEAFF
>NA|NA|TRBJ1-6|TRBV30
TGTGCCTGGACCACGGGGGGTAATTCACCCCTCCACTTT
CAWTTGGNSPLHF
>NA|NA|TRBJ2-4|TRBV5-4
TGTGCCAGCAGCTTGGGTCAGGGGGGGGACATTCAGTACTTC
CASSLGQGGDIQYF
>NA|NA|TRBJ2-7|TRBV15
TGTGCCACCAGCATAGGACAGCAAATTTCCTACGAGCAGTACTTC
CATSIGQQISYEQYF
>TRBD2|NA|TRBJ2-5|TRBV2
TGTGCCAGCAGGAAAGGGACTAGCGTCGAGACCCAGTACTTC
CASRKGTSVETQYF
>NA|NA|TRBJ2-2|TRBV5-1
TGCGCCAGCACCCCCTCTAGGGGAGTAACCGGGGAGCTGTTTTTT
CASTPSRGVTGELFF
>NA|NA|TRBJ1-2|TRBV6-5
TGTGCCAGCAGTTCCCAGGGCCTCCCCCTTAACTATGGCTACACCTTC
CASSSQGLPLNYGYTF
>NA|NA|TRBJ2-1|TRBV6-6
TGTGCCAGCAGTTACTTGGGGTACAATGAGCAGTTCTTC
CASSYLGYNEQFF
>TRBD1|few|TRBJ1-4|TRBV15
TGTGCCACCAGCAGAGCGGGACAGAAAAATGAAAAACTGTTTTTT
CATSRAGQKNEKLFF
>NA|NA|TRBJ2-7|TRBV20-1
TGCAGTGCTAGGGGGATCTACGAGCAGTACTTC
CSARGIYEQYF
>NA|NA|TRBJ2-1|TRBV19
TGTGCCAGTAGCCTCGCTCCGGGTGGCCGCTACAATGAGCAGTTCTTC
CASSLAPGGRYNEQFF
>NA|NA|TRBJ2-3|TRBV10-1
TGCGCCAGCAGTGAGTCGGTGGGCTTCACAGATACGCAGTATTTT
CASSESVGFTDTQYF
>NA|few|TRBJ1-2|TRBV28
TGTGCCAGCAGTTTATCGGCCTATGGCTACACCTTC
CASSLSAYGYTF
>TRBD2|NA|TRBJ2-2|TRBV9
TGTGCCAGCAGCAGCGGGGGGAACACCGGGGAGCTGTTTTTT
CASSSGGNTGELFF
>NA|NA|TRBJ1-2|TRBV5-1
TGCGCCAGCAGCTCGACTAGAGCGGGAGGGAACTATGGCTACACCTTC
CASSSTRAGGNYGYTF